The source of this TCR beta chain is a study of Ad26.COV2.S vaccination and SARS-CoV-2 variants. Overall study context: Once or twice, 56 days apart, Ad26.COV2.S was delivered intramuscularly.

Trimming removed 1 base from V and 3 bases from J; junction bases left unmatched: 5. Germline loops: CDR1 KGHSH, CDR2 LQKENI. The CDR3 is made up of 15 amino acids. Treatment of the sample: around 19 received Ad26.COV2.S at low or high dose, single or two shots; roughly five received placebo; per-sample allocation not given. Day 63 following the first vaccine or placebo injection was when the samples were taken. Points on this clone: What it binds is unknown.

Regarding the study as a whole: Vaccine and placebo recipients had comparable breadth of non-spike TCRs.

Profiled with immunoSEQ multiplex PCR; TCRdb holds only in-frame clones, not every one. The sample lists 440,000 or so clones; around 89% were seen once. Material: peripheral blood, obtained in a trial of Ad26.COV2.S vaccine versus placebo. The V call is TRBV18, the J call TRBJ2-7, with 8 positions matching TRBD2. This receptor was identified in a person between 18 and 60 years old who received the Ad26.COV2.S COVID-19 vaccine or a placebo. Here the CDR3 DNA reads TGTGCCAGCTCACCACGTGATAGCGGGGTCTACGAGCAGTACTTC. Protein product: CASSPRDSGVYEQYF.